This T cell receptor (beta chain) came from a study of T cells in Graves' hyperthyroidism and ophthalmopathy. Whole-study context: It was at initial diagnosis, before any treatment, that peripheral blood was collected. Findings and caveats of the study: Peripheral blood also featured most of the thyroid clonotypes expanded above 0.001.

The diagnostic basis comprised clinical symptoms, serum thyroxine and TRAb, thyroid ultrasound and orbital computed tomography. CDR3 size: 15 residues. Per the germline V gene, CDR1 is SNHLY and CDR2 is FYNNEI. V lost 7 bases and J lost 6, with 19 bases in between. This clonotype was seen at least ten times. What it binds is unknown. Regions amplified from RNA transcripts were the TCR beta CDR3 regions. The HTBI primer set served for first-round RT-PCR of the TCR CDR3. Each CDR3 protein is one row after TCRdb ran MiXCR on the multiplex PCR reads. The sample lists about 360,000 distinct CDR3 sequences; 13% were seen once.

The sample consisted of blood. The gene calls are TRBV2 and TRBJ2-1; D may be TRBD1 or TRBD2 (5 bases each). The clonotype was recovered from a woman under 30 with Graves' hyperthyroidism. CDR3 loop: CASIGTPRDVNEQFF. The CDR3 coding sequence is TGTGCCAGCATAGGAACTCCGAGGGACGTCAATGAGCAGTTCTTC.